The clone carrying this T cell receptor (beta chain) has ten or more counts. TCRdb re-derived calls from the 5' RACE reads in MiXCR, one entry per CDR3 protein. The sample includes about 70,000 distinct CDR3 sequences, approximately 9.1% of them seen just once. CDR3 size: 17 residues. The V gene lost 0 bases and the J gene lost 1 base, with 14 bases spanning the gap. Germline lookup yields CDR1 SGHNT and CDR2 YYREEE (reference sequence). This entry comes from a study of early T cells in non-severe SARS-CoV-2 infection. The chain links TRBV5-4 to TRBJ2-4; D gene uncertain. This receptor was obtained from an adult who was a healthcare worker with PCR-confirmed SARS-CoV-2 infection or an uninfected control (not recorded which). The sample consisted of whole blood, taken at baseline. The CDR3 DNA reads TGTGCCAGCAGCTTGGGTCAGAGCCGTAAGGCCAAAAACATTCAGTACTTC. Its translation is CASSLGQSRKAKNIQYF.